What follows is one T cell receptor beta chain and its context. The sample comes from a study of control samples from healthy donors and cancer patients. The germline CDR1 and CDR2 sequences are LNHDA and SQIVND (reference sequence). V lost 10 bases and J lost 5, with 9 bases in between. The CDR3 runs 11 residues. The repertoire was sequenced with immunoSEQ multiplex PCR; TCRdb's copy has only in-frame clones and lacks some. The table has 150,000 to 180,000 clones, about 94% seen once. The source material was blood. This sequence joins TRBV19 and TRBJ2-1; maybe TRBD2 (6 bases). This TCR was sampled from a man aged 50 to 60 in good health. The CDR3 DNA sequence: TGTGCCACGGGGGACCACAATGAGCAGTTCTTC. Protein: CATGDHNEQFF.